One sample yielded the 7 T cell receptor beta chains listed below, sequenced in a study of regulatory T cells in long-lasting Graves disease. CDR3-region Arm-PCR and iRepertoire HTBI primers produced the TCR beta libraries. TCRdb called the multiplex PCR reads again in MiXCR, with one record for every CDR3 protein. The sample lists about 540,000 distinct CDR3 sequences, about 13% occurring once. The time point here: newly diagnosed GD, antithyroid drugs for less than 3 months. PBMCs provided the RNA from which the TCR library was made. This same sample was also taken into another study, of T cells in Graves' hyperthyroidism and ophthalmopathy.

Sequenced material: peripheral blood mononuclear cells (PBMCs), taken at new diagnosis, from a patient treated with antithyroid drugs. These TCRs come from a man aged 30-40 years with Graves disease.

With regard to this clonotype: A much larger clone lies a single base off, so this may be a read error. The chain recombines TRBV13 with TRBJ1-1, with TRBD1 identical over 9 bases. The CDR3 spans 14 residues. Germline CDR1 is PRHDT and CDR2 is FYEKMQ (reference sequence). V gave up 5 bases and J gave up 3 bases; unmatched junction bases: 4. The CDR3 is CASSPWTGDTEAFF. In DNA, the CDR3 is TGTGCCAGCAGCCCCTGGACAGGGGACACTGAAGCTTTCTTT.

This clonotype showed up many times. The V gene is TRBV7-9, the J gene TRBJ2-7; TRBD2 is a possible D gene (6 bases). The CDR3 consists of 14 residues. Germline V gene sequence: CDR1 SEHNR, CDR2 FQNEAQ (reference sequence). Trimming stripped 0 bases from V and 5 bases from J, with 11 bases between. CDR3 loop: CASSLALAPHEQYF. CDR3 bases: TGTGCCAGCAGCTTAGCGCTAGCGCCCCACGAGCAGTACTTC.

This chain connects TRBV15 to TRBJ2-2, with 14 bases matching TRBD2. Unmatched junction bases numbered 8, after V lost 5 bases and J lost 6 bases. This CDR3 is 17 amino acids long. The germline CDR1 and CDR2 sequences are LNHNV and YYDKDF (reference sequence). The CDR3 region has the DNA TGTGCCACCAGCCCGGGACTAGCGGGAGCTACGGCCGGGGAGCTGTTTTTT. Its translation is CATSPGLAGATAGELFF.

This clonotype was seen many times. The chain carries TRBV10-2 and TRBJ2-1, with 8 bases fitting TRBD2. J gave up 8 bases and V 3 bases, and 6 bases lay outside the gene matches. The CDR3 consists of 14 residues. Germline values: CDR1 WSHSY, CDR2 SAAADI. CDR3 region: CASSDGTSLDEQFF. The CDR3 DNA sequence: TGCGCCAGCAGTGACGGGACTAGTTTGGATGAGCAGTTCTTC.

This clonotype was found many times. This chain joins TRBV29-1 and TRBJ2-7; 8 bases agree with TRBD1. Germline trimming cut 5 bases from V and 3 bases from J; bases unmatched to any gene: 6. CDR1 SQVTM and CDR2 ANQGSEA come from the germline V gene. The CDR3 sequence is 13 residues long. CDR3 in amino acids: CSVQTGDDYEQYF. The CDR3 nucleotides read TGCAGCGTTCAGACAGGGGATGACTACGAGCAGTACTTC.

V and J are TRBV12-5 and TRBJ1-6; TRBD1 matches 7 bases. CDR3 length equals 15 residues. Germline V gives CDR1 LGHNT, CDR2 FRNRAP. The V and J ends lost 3 bases and 5 bases, in that order; junction bases with no gene match: 4. The CDR3 DNA reads TGTGCTAGTGGTTTAACGACAGGGAATAATTCACCCCTCCACTTT. It codes for CASGLTTGNNSPLHF.

The CDR3 is CASSSGGQREKLFF. The CDR3 DNA is TGTGCCAGCAGCTCGGGGGGGCAGAGGGAAAAACTGTTTTTT. The gene calls are TRBV7-2 and TRBJ1-4; a possible D gene is TRBD1 (6 bases). CDR1 is SGHTA and CDR2 is FQGNSA in the germline V gene. This CDR3 has 14 amino acids. V lost 4 bases and J lost 8, with 14 bases in between.